The clone carrying this TCR beta chain showed up many times. The data were obtained in a study of prognosis after radiotherapy for stage I lung cancer. Germline lookup yields CDR1 LNHNV and CDR2 YYDKDF (reference sequence). The ends were cut back, 0 bases at V and 5 bases at J, with 23 bases in the middle. CDR3 length: 19 amino acids. TCR beta CDR3 amplification from genomic DNA was performed by two-round multiplex PCR. Specific primers for each TRBV and TRBJ gene were what first-round PCR used. TCRdb redid the calling of the multiplex PCR reads with MiXCR, one entry per CDR3 protein. The profile shows tens of thousands of distinct CDR3 sequences, approximately 25% of them singletons.

This sequence was found in a donor aged 50 or older with non-small cell lung cancer. V gene TRBV15 combines with J gene TRBJ1-5; D possibly corresponds to TRBD1 (5 bases). The sample in question was PBMCs, obtained before or after stereotactic body radiation therapy (not recorded which). The CDR3 DNA sequence: TGTGCCACCAGCAGAGAATCCGGGACGCACGTACCGTCGGATCAGCCCCAGCATTTT. It codes for CATSRESGTHVPSDQPQHF.